This is a list of T cell receptor beta chains from one sample in a study of regulatory T cells in long-lasting Graves disease. TCRdb ran MiXCR on the multiplex PCR reads and lists one entry per CDR3 protein. The table has some 330,000 distinct CDR3 sequences, over 9.5% seen once. This sample was shared with a second study, whose subject was T cells in Graves' hyperthyroidism and ophthalmopathy.

Sequencing used peripheral blood mononuclear cells (PBMCs), obtained at new diagnosis, from a patient treated with antithyroid drugs. Receptors originate from a woman in her late teens or twenties with Graves disease. Both conserved end residues are part of each CDR3. Fields, in order: CDR3 protein, D gene, J gene, V gene. A D gene is named only where the DNA matches it firmly.

CSVDPLAGGTPYNEQYF	TRBD2	TRBJ2-5	TRBV29-1
CASRIRAWLGETQYF	.	TRBJ2-5	TRBV6-2/TRBV6-3
CASWGAGGYTF	.	TRBJ1-2	TRBV12-5
CASSLLKGHNEQFF	.	TRBJ2-1	TRBV7-9
CASSFGGAGTNEKLFF	.	TRBJ1-4	TRBV28
CASSVYHTGELFF	.	TRBJ2-2	TRBV4-1
CSAREIPSSYNEQFF	.	TRBJ2-1	TRBV20-1
CASSPLPGTSARETQYF	TRBD2	TRBJ2-5	TRBV28
CASSLARGGRALDEQYF	TRBD2	TRBJ2-7	TRBV12-3/TRBV12-4
CASSSAPSDVYEQYF	.	TRBJ2-7	TRBV5-1
CSAGQYQETQYF	.	TRBJ2-5	TRBV20-1
CASSYSGQNYEQYF	.	TRBJ2-7	TRBV6-6
CASSSPYEGLAGSTDTQYF	TRBD2	TRBJ2-3	TRBV19
CASSQRELRTGELFF	.	TRBJ2-2	TRBV11-2
CASSSRTSGIETQYF	TRBD2	TRBJ2-5	TRBV14
CASSPAFAGDWEQETQYF	.	TRBJ2-5	TRBV28
CSVEDSQGKNIQYF	.	TRBJ2-4	TRBV29-1
CASSSPRERGWDTDTQYF	.	TRBJ2-3	TRBV27
CASSQDPHSTGNQPQHF	.	TRBJ1-5	TRBV4-3
CASSEVLQGTYNEQFF	.	TRBJ2-1	TRBV2
CASSSPGQGANEQFF	TRBD1	TRBJ2-1	TRBV11-2
CASSQGFWGNYEQYF	.	TRBJ2-7	TRBV3-1
CASSLSRFERFSYNEQFF	.	TRBJ2-1	TRBV27
CASSLVGQDSIDTQYF	TRBD1	TRBJ2-3	TRBV7-9
CASSLFLFNEAFF	.	TRBJ1-1	TRBV28
CASERRLNTGELFF	.	TRBJ2-2	TRBV11-2
CASSEPRLAGARNTQYF	TRBD2	TRBJ2-3	TRBV6-1
CAISESTLGYTF	.	TRBJ1-2	TRBV10-3
CSASGKGLVAYEQYF	TRBD2	TRBJ2-7	TRBV20-1
CASSYRGRNNLNTGELFF	.	TRBJ2-2	TRBV6-5
CASSHRDGYGYTF	.	TRBJ1-2	TRBV5-8
CATSEPDRNYGYTF	.	TRBJ1-2	TRBV24-1
CSAQTLAGGSYEQYF	TRBD2	TRBJ2-7	TRBV20-1
CASSQEGQGASGTEAFF	TRBD1	TRBJ1-1	TRBV4-3
CSARSPGERDGSYEQYF	.	TRBJ2-7	TRBV20-1
CAKGLGNTEAFF	.	TRBJ1-1	TRBV2
CSARYYTTEQFF	.	TRBJ2-1	TRBV20-1
CSVEGTAERETQYF	.	TRBJ2-5	TRBV29-1
CSGASGQGANEQFF	TRBD1	TRBJ2-1	TRBV20-1
CASSQEENRLTDTQYF	.	TRBJ2-3	TRBV3-1
CASSQDIRQLDTEAFF	.	TRBJ1-1	TRBV4-2
CASSSPGVNEKLFF	.	TRBJ1-4	TRBV6-1
CASSLAGQGIGSPLHF	TRBD1	TRBJ1-6	TRBV7-2
CASSLIHRWSERDYNEQFF	TRBD2	TRBJ2-1	TRBV7-8
CASSPRVPSTDTQYF	.	TRBJ2-3	TRBV4-2
CASSLGGSETQYF	.	TRBJ2-5	TRBV7-2
CASSIGTSGSHEQYF	TRBD2	.	TRBV19
CASSFTTGYTEAFF	.	TRBJ1-1	TRBV9
CASSESIGLAGSFYEQYF	TRBD2	TRBJ2-7	TRBV10-2
CASSLLRWEVGTKSSYNEQFF	.	TRBJ2-1	TRBV7-2
CASGNRGREAFF	TRBD1	TRBJ1-1	TRBV27
CASRPRGGVNEQFF	TRBD2	TRBJ2-1	TRBV6-2/TRBV6-3
CASSVGQGGETQYF	TRBD1	TRBJ2-5	TRBV9
CASSGDGNQPQHF	.	TRBJ1-5	TRBV18
CASSDTRGQGWGYTF	TRBD1	TRBJ1-2	TRBV2
CASSLALTSGVHYNEQFF	TRBD2	TRBJ2-1	TRBV7-2